The next 4 T cell receptor beta chains were all read from a single sample in a study of T-cell memory formation after mild COVID-19. MiXCR, run by TCRdb on the 5' RACE reads, gives a single entry per CDR3 protein. The sample has about 130,000 distinct CDR3 sequences, over 15% seen once. The specimen was PBMCs or a T cell subset sorted from them (not recorded which). These receptors were collected from a man aged 18 to 29 who had mild COVID-19 (a few samples of this study predate the infection). Cell type and time point are not known.

This sequence joins TRBV5-1 and TRBJ2-5; weak D call: TRBD1 (6 bases). The ends were cut back, 4 bases at V and 2 bases at J, with 18 bases in the middle. The CDR3 loop spans 16 amino acids. Germline V gives CDR1 SGHRS, CDR2 YFSETQ. CDR3 bases: TGCGCCAGCAGCCCAGGGGAGACTGCAGTACAAGAGACCCAGTACTTC. Protein: CASSPGETAVQETQYF.

This clonotype appeared a single time. DNA for the CDR3: TGTGCCACCAGCAGGACAGGGAGAGCTTTCTTT. Encoded protein: CATSRTGRAFF. The rearrangement joins TRBV15 to TRBJ1-1; TRBD1 agrees at 7 bases. The length of the CDR3 is 11 residues. CDR1 and CDR2 from the germline V gene are LNHNV and YYDKDF (reference sequence). The trim removed 3 bases at V and 10 bases at J, leaving 2 bases unmatched. Full variable domain (missing parts from reference TRBV15 and TRBJ1-1): DAMVIQNPRYQVTQFGKPVTLSCSQTLNHNVMYWYQQKSSQAPKLLFHYYDKDFNNEADTPDNFQSRRPNTSFCFLDIRSPGLGDTAMYLCATSRTGRAFFGQGTRLTVV.

The chain couples TRBV24-1 to TRBJ2-5; the match to TRBD1 covers 12 bases. The CDR3 spans 15 residues. V lost 4 bases and J lost 4; bases outside the gene matches: 3. From germline, CDR1 is KGHDR and CDR2 SFDVKD. The CDR3 loop reads CATSEGQGARETQYF. As DNA, the CDR3 is TGTGCCACCAGTGAGGGACAGGGGGCTAGAGAGACCCAGTACTTC.

The sample holds many counts of this clonotype. The J gene is TRBJ1-2, the V gene TRBV11-2; D is ambiguous. V lost 0 bases to trimming and J lost 4 bases, with 9 bases between them. Germline V gene lookup returns CDR1 SGHAT and CDR2 FQNNGV. The CDR3 loop spans 14 amino acids. CDR3 in DNA: TGTGCCAGCAGCTTAGAGGGAAGTGGCTATGGCTACACCTTC. Translation gives CASSLEGSGYGYTF.